The T cell receptor beta chain under discussion was sequenced for a study of T cell responses to AZD1222 COVID-19 vaccine. TCRdb's copy holds only in-frame clones and misses some; the assay was immunoSEQ multiplex PCR. This sample has 100,000 or so clones, with more than 75% found just once. The CDR3 contains 18 residues. Trimming at V came to 0 bases and at J to 3 bases, leaving 10 bases not matched to a gene. CDR1 and CDR2 from the germline V gene are SGHTA and FQGNSA. The genes are TRBV7-2 and TRBJ2-7; TRBD2 agrees at 11 bases. The clonotype originates from an adult in good health. The sample in question was peripheral blood, obtained on day 0 of AZD1222 vaccination. For the CDR3, the DNA is TGTGCCAGCAGCTTAGCCTTACTAGCGGGAGCCTTTTACTACGAGCAGTACTTC. Translation gives CASSLALLAGAFYYEQYF.